This T cell receptor (beta chain) is from a study of T cell repertoires in cytomegalovirus infection. At the level of the study: CMV infection plus the matching HLA type was flagged by public TCR beta signatures.

As to this clonotype: What it binds is not known.

The CDR3 length is 14 residues. The germline gives CDR1 DFQATT, CDR2 SNEGSKA (reference sequence). V dropped 3 bases and J dropped 1 base, with 9 bases sitting between them. Study-wide results and caveats: Cumulative frequency of public TCR beta families picked out carriers of CMV plus the relevant HLA. Dominating the ex vivo response were HLA-C-restricted CMV-specific TCR beta clonotypes.

TCRdb recomputed calls from the reads with MiXCR, one row per CDR3 protein. The sample records under 350,000 distinct CDR3 sequences, around 10% being singletons. Sequenced material: PBMCs. This chain connects TRBV20-1 to TRBJ2-2; D perhaps matches TRBD2 (5 bases). This clonotype originated in a human donor in good health (CMV status not recorded). Some clones in this sample may be carry-over from other donors' samples. The CDR3 bases are TGCAGTGCTAGGGACTCCAAGAACACCGGGGAGCTGTTTTTT. Translation gives CSARDSKNTGELFF.